The source of this TCR beta chain is a study of somatic mutations in cytotoxic T cells in rheumatoid arthritis. Overall study: Patient blood (less than 32 ml EDTA) was drawn right after diagnosis, before any treatment.

CDR3 size: 15 residues. The V end lost 1 base, the J end lost 4 bases, and 13 bases lay between the germline ends. Germline lookup yields CDR1 SGHVS and CDR2 FQNEAQ. The method was immunoSEQ multiplex PCR; TCRdb's version includes in-frame clones alone and lacks a portion of them. The sample lists fewer than 20,000 clones, 80% occurring once. The chain combines TRBV7-8 with TRBJ1-2; maybe TRBD1 (5 bases). The sample comprised CD8+ T cells sorted from blood. This TCR derives from an adult with rheumatoid arthritis. The CDR3 DNA follows: TGTGCCAGCAGCTTAGAGAGGGGCCTGGTCTATGGCTACACCTTC. Its translation is CASSLERGLVYGYTF.